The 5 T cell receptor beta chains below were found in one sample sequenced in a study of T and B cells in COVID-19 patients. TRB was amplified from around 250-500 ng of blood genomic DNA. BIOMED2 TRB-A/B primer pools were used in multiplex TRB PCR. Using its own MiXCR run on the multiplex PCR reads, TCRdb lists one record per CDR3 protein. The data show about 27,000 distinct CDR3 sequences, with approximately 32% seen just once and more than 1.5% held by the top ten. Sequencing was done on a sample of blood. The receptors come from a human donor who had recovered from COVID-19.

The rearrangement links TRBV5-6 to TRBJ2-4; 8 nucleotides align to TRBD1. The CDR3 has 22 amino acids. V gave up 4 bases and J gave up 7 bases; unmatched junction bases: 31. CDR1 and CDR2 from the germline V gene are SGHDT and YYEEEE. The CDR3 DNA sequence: TGTGCCAGCAGCCGCTTGGTCGGAGTATGGGAATGGACAGGGTCTTCCCGGAACATTCAGTACTTC. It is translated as CASSRLVGVWEWTGSSRNIQYF.

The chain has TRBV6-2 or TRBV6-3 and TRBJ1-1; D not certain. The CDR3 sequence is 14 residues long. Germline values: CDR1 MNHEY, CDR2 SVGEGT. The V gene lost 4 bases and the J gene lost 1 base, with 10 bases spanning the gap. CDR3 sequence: CASSSLGKNTEAFF. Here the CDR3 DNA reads TGTGCCAGCAGTTCCCTCGGTAAGAACACTGAAGCTTTCTTT.

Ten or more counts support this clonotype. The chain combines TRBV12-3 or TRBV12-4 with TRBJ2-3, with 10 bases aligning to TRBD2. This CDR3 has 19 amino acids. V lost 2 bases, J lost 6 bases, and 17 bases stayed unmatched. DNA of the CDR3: TGTGCCAGCAGTTTATTGCAGCGGGGGGGGAATACCATCAGGGATACGCAGTATTTT. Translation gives CASSLLQRGGNTIRDTQYF.

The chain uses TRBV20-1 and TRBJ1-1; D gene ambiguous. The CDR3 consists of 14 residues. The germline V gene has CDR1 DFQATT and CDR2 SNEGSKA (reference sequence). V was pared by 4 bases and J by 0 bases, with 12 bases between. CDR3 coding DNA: TGCAGTGCTATAGAGGTCCTCATGAACACTGAAGCTTTCTTT. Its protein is CSAIEVLMNTEAFF.

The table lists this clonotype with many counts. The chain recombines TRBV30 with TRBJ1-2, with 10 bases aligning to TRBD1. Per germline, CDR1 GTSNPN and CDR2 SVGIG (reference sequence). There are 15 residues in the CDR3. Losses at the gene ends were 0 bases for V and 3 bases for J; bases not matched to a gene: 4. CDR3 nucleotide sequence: TGTGCCTGGAGTGTGGGACAGGGGAAGGACTATGGCTACACCTTC. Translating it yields CAWSVGQGKDYGYTF.